This TCR beta chain is drawn from a study of blood T cell repertoires in COVID-19. Study background: The United States, Italy and Spain provided the acute and convalescent COVID-19 samples. T cells, B-cell-depleted T cells, or PBMCs supplied cDNA or gDNA.

The sample holds one count of this clone. Trimming removed 1 base from V and 7 bases from J, with 8 bases in between. The CDR3 loop spans 13 amino acids. Germline V gene lookup returns CDR1 LGHDT and CDR2 YNNKEL (reference sequence). Under the authors' procedure: Reference gene primer amplification gave nucleated cell count estimates. Method: immunoSEQ multiplex PCR; TCRdb's copy keeps in-frame clones and lacks some. V and J calls plus clone size are reproduced from that table; the DNA served to infer D and trimming. Among roughly 65,000 clones listed, about 94% were seen once. The gene calls are TRBV3-1 (or the pseudogene TRBV3-2) and TRBJ2-4, with a possible D match to TRBD1 (5 bases). This sequence originates from a man between 70 and 80 years old with active COVID-19. The sample consisted of peripheral blood. The CDR3 protein is CASSQGGMNIQYF. The CDR3 DNA is TGTGCCAGCAGCCAAGGGGGCATGAACATTCAGTACTTC.